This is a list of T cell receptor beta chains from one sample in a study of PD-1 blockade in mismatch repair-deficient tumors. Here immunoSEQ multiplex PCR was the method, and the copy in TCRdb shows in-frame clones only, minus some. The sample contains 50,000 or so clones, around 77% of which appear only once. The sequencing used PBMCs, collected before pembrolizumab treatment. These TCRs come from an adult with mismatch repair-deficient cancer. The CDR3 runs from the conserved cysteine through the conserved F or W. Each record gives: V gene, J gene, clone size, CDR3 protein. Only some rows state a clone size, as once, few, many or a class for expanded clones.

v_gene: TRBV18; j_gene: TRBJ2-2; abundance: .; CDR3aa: CASSTLSNTGELFF
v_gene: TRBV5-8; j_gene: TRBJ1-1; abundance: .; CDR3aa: CASSYRGRTEAFF
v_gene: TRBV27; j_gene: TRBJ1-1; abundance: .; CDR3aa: CASSLGGGNTEAFF
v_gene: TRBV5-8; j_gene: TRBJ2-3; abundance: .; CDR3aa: CASSFSTDTQYF
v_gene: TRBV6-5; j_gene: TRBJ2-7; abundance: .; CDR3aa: CASSYSNPGSPYEQYF
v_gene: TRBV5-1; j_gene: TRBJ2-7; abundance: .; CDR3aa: CASSLTGGQGTGEQYF
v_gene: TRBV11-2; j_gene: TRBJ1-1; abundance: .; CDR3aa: CASSTTGWGLMNTEAFF
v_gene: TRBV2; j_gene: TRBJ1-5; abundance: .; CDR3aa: CASTATGLSGQPQHF
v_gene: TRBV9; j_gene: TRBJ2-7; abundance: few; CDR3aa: CASSASTGRNEQYF
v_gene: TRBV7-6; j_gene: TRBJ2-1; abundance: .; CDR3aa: CASSLRDYDNEQFF
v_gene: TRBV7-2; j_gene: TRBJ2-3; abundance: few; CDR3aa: CASSLNALAGSTDTQYF
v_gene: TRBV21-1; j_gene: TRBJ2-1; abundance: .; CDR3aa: CASARGTGVYNEQFF
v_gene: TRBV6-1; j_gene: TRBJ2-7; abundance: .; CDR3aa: CASSRPGRTSYEQYF
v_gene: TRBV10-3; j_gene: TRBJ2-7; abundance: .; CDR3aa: CAIRAEAATYEQYF
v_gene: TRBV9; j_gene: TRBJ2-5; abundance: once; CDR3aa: CASSVGGGVWETQYF
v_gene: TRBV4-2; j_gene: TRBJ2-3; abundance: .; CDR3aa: CASSQVGTSVDTQYF